This T cell receptor beta chain was sequenced in a study of tumor-infiltrating lymphocytes in primary liver carcinoma. The V gene end was trimmed by 2 bases and the J gene end by 1 base; junction bases not matched to a gene: 6. The germline V gene encodes CDR1 LGHNA and CDR2 YNFKEQ. The CDR3 is made up of 17 amino acids. To note about this clonotype: What it recognizes is unknown.

Overall study results and limits: Owing to bulk unsorted samples, no comparison was made between CD4+ and CD8+ repertoires. Whereas tumor region pairs overlapped more, tumor-adjacent and tumor-blood pairs overlapped less.

Blood RNA originated from unsorted whole blood, with germline DNA additionally extracted. A primer matching the constant region was used to make TCR beta cDNA from about 500 ng of total RNA. Three nested multiplex PCR rounds, a slightly modified ARM-PCR method, built the TCR beta libraries. It was with TRBV1-TRBV30 forward primers and a C-beta reverse primer that the first two PCR rounds were run, at roughly 11 cycles each. In TCRdb, the multiplex PCR reads were re-called with MiXCR into one record per CDR3 protein. The data hold about 350,000 distinct CDR3 sequences, with about two thirds observed a single time.

Sample: peripheral blood. The TCR sequence derives from a man aged 35 to 55 with primary liver carcinoma and hepatitis B virus infection. The chain is built from TRBV4-2 and TRBJ2-1; 9 bases agree with TRBD1. CDR3 sequence: CASSQLPGQGSYNEQFF. The CDR3 DNA sequence: TGTGCCAGCAGCCAACTCCCGGGACAGGGATCCTACAATGAGCAGTTCTTC.